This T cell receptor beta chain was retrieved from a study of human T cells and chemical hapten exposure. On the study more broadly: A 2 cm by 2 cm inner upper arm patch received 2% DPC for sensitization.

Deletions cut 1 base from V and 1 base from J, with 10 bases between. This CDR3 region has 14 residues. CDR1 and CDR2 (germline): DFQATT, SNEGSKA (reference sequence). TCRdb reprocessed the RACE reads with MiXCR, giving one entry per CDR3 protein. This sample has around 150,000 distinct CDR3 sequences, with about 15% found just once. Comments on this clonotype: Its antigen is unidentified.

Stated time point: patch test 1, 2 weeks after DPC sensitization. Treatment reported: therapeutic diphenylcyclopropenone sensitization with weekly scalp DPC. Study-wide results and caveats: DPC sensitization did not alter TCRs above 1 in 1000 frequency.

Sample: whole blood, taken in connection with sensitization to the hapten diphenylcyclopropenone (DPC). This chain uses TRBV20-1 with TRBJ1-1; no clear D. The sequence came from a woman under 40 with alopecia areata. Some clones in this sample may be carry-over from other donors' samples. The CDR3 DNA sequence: TGCAGTGCTAGAGTGGCCGTCGGGAACACTGAAGCTTTCTTT. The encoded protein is CSARVAVGNTEAFF.